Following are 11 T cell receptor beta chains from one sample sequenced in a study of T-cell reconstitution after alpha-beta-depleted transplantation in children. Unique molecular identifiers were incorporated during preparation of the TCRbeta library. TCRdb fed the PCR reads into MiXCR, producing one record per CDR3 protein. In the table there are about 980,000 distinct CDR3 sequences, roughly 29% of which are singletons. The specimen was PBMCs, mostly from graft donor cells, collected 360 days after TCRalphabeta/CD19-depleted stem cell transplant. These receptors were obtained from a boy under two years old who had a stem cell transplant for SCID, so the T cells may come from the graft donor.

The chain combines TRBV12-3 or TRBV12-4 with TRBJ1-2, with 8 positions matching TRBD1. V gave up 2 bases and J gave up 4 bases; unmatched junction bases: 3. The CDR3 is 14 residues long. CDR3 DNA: TGTGCCAGCAGTTTATCCACAGGGGGCTATGGCTACACCTTC. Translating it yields CASSLSTGGYGYTF.

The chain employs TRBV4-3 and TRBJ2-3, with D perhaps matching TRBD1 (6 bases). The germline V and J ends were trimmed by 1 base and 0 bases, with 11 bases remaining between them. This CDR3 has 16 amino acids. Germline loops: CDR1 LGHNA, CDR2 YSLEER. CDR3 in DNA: TGCGCCAGCAGCCAAGTCTTTCAGGGGAGCACAGATACGCAGTATTTT. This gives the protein CASSQVFQGSTDTQYF.

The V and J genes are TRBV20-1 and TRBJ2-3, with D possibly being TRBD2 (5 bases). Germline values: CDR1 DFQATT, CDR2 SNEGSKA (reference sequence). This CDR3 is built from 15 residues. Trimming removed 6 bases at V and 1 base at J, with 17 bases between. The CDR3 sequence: CSAPGRGPGTDTQYF. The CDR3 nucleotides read TGCAGTGCCCCTGGCCGGGGTCCTGGCACAGATACGCAGTATTTT.

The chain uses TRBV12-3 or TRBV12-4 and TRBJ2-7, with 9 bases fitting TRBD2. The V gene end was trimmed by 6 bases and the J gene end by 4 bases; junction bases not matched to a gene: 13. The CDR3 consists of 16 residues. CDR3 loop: CASSLPRGSGGYEQYF. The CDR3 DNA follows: TGTGCCAGCAGCCTCCCCCGGGGTAGCGGGGGATACGAGCAGTACTTC.

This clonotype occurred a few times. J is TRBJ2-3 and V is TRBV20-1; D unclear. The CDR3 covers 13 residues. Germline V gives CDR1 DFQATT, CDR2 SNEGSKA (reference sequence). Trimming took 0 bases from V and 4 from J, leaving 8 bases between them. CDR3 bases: TGCAGTGCTAGAGATTCCGAAGCAGATACGCAGTATTTT. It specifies CSARDSEADTQYF.

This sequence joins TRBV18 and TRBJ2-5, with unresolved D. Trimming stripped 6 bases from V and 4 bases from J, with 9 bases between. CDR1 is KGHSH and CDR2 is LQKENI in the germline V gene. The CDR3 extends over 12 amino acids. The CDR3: CASSEQRETQYF. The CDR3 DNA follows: TGTGCCAGCTCCGAACAACGAGAGACCCAGTACTTC.

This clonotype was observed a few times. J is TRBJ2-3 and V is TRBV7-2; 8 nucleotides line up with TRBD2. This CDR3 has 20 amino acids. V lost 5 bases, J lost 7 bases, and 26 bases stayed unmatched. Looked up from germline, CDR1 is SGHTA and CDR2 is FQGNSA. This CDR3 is CASSILISSSGRTKQYTQYF. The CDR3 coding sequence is TGTGCCAGCAGCATCTTAATTAGCTCTAGCGGGCGCACTAAACAATATACGCAGTATTTT. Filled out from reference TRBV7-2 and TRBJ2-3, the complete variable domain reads GAGVSQSPSNKVTEKGKDVELRCDPISGHTALYWYRQSLGQGLEFLIYFQGNSAPDKSGLPSDRFSAERTGGSVSTLTIQRTQQEDSAVYLCASSILISSSGRTKQYTQYFGPGTRLTVL.

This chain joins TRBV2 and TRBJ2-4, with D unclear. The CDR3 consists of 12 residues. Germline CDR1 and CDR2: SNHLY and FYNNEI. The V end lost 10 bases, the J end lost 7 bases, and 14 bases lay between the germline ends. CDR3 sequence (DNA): TGTGCCACCTTGAAAGACCGGAACATTCAGTACTTC. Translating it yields CATLKDRNIQYF.

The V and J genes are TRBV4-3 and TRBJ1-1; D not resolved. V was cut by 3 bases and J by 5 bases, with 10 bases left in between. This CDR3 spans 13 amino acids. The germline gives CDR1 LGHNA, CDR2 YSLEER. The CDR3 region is CASSQEDGTEAFF. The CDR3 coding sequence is TGCGCCAGCAGCCAGGAGGACGGGACTGAAGCTTTCTTT.

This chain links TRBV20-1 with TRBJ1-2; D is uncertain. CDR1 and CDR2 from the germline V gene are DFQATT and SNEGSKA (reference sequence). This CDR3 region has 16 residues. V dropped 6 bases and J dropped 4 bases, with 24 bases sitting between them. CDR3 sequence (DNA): TGCAGTGCCAGACCGGGAAGGGCTGCCTCGGTCTATGGCTACACCTTC. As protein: CSARPGRAASVYGYTF.

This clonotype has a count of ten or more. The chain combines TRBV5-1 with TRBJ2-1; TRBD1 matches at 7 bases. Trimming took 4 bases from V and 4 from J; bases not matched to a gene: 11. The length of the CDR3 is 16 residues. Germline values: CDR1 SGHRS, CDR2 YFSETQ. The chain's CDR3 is CASSVRTGSGYNEQFF. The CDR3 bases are TGCGCCAGCAGCGTTAGGACAGGCTCAGGTTACAATGAGCAGTTCTTC.